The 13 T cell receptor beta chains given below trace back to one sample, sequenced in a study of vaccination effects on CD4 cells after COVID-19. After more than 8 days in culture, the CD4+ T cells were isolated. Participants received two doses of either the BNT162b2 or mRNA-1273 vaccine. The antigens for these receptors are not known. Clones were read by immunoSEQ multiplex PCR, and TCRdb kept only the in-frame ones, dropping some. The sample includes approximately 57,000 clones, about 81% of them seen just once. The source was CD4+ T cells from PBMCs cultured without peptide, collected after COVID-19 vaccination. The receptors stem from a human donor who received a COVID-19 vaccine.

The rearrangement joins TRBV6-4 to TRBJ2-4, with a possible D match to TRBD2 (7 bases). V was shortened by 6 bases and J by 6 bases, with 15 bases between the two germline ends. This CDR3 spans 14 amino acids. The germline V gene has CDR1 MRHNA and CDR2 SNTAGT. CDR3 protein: CASSPGGPGNIQYF. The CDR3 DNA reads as TGTGCCAGCAGCCCGGGGGGCCCCGGAAACATTCAGTACTTC.

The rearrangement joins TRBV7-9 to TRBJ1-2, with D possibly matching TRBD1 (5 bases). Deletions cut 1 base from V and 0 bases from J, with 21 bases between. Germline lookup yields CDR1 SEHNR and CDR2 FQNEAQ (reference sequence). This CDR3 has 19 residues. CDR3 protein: CASSLVAGRGQAANYGYTF. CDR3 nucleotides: TGTGCCAGCAGCTTAGTGGCTGGTCGCGGACAAGCAGCTAACTATGGCTACACCTTC.

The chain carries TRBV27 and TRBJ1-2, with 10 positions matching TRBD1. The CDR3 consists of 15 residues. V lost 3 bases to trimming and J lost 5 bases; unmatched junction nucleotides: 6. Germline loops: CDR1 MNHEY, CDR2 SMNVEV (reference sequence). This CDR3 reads CASSFRDRGGYGYTF. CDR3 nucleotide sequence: TGTGCCAGCAGTTTCAGGGACAGGGGCGGGTATGGCTACACCTTC.

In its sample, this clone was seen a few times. The chain's CDR3 is CASSTAGVGNQPQHF. DNA for the CDR3: TGTGCCAGTAGTACCGCAGGGGTTGGGAATCAGCCCCAGCATTTT. The chain is built from TRBV19 and TRBJ1-5; possible D gene TRBD1, 6 bases. V was pared by 4 bases and J by 4 bases, with 14 bases between. The CDR3 spans 15 residues. Germline V gives CDR1 LNHDA, CDR2 SQIVND (reference sequence).

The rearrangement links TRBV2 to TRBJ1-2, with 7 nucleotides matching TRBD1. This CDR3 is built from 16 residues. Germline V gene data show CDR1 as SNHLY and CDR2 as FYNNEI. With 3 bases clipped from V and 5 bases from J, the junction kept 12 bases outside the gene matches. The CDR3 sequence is CASSETGLGTSYGYTF. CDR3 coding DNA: TGTGCCAGCAGTGAGACAGGGTTGGGTACATCTTATGGCTACACCTTC.

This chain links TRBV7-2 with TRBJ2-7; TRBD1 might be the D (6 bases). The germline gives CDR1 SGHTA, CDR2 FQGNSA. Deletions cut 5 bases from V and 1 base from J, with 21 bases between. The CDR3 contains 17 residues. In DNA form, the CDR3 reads TGTGCCAGCAGCCTCACCGAATCCGGGACACGTTCCTACGAGCAGTACTTC. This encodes CASSLTESGTRSYEQYF.

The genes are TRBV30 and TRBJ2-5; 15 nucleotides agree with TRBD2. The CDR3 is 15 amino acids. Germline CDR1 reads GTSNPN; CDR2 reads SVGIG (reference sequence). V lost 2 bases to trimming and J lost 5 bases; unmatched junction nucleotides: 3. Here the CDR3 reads CAWSPGTSGRETQYF. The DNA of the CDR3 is TGTGCCTGGAGTCCCGGGACTAGCGGGAGGGAGACCCAGTACTTC. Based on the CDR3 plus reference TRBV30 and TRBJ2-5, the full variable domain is SQTIHQWPATLVQPVGSPLSLECTVEGTSNPNLYWYRQAAGRGLQLLFYSVGIGQISSEVPQNLSASRPQDRQFILSSKKLLLSDSGFYLCAWSPGTSGRETQYFGPGTRLLVL.

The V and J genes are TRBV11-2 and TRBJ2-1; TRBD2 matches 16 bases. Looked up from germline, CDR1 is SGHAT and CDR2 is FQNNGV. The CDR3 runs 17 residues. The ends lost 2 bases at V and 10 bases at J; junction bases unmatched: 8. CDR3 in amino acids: CASSLYGTSGRVGEQFF. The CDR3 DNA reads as TGTGCCAGCAGCTTATATGGGACTAGCGGGAGGGTAGGAGAGCAGTTCTTC.

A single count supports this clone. The CDR3 protein is CASSYSVGTGEDEQYF. CDR3 nucleotide sequence: TGTGCCAGCAGTTACTCGGTTGGGACAGGGGAGGACGAGCAGTACTTC. The chain is built from TRBV6-5 and TRBJ2-7; 10 bases align to TRBD1. In germline, CDR1 is MNHEY, CDR2 SVGAGI. The trim removed 0 bases at V and 5 bases at J, leaving 7 bases unmatched. CDR3 length: 16 amino acids.

CDR3 nucleotides: TGTGCCAGTAGCCTCAAGCCAGGGTTACTAAAGTATTCACCCCTCCACTTT. Translation: CASSLKPGLLKYSPLHF. The chain is built from TRBV19 and TRBJ1-6; perhaps TRBD1 as D (5 bases). With 6 bases removed from V and 8 bases from J, the gap between germline ends came to 23 bases. The germline V gene has CDR1 LNHDA and CDR2 SQIVND (reference sequence). The CDR3 consists of 17 residues.

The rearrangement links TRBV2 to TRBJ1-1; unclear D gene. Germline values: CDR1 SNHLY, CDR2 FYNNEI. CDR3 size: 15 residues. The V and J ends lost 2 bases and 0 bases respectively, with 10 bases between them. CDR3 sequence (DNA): TGTGCCAGCAGTGAAAGTCCCCTTGTGAACACTGAAGCTTTCTTT. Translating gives CASSESPLVNTEAFF. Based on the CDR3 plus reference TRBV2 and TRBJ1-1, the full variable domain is EPEVTQTPSHQVTQMGQEVILRCVPISNHLYFYWYRQILGQKVEFLVSFYNNEISEKSEIFDDQFSVERPDGSNFTLKIRSTKLEDSAMYFCASSESPLVNTEAFFGQGTRLTVV.

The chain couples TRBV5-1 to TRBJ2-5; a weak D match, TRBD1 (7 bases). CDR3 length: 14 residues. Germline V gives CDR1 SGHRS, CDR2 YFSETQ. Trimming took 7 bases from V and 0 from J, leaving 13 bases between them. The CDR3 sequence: CASAGQRYQETQYF. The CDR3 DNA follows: TGCGCCAGCGCGGGACAGCGGTACCAAGAGACCCAGTACTTC.

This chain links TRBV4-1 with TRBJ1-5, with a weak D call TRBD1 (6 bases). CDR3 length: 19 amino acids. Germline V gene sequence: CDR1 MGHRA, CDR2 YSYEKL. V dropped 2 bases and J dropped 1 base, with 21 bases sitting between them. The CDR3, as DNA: TGCGCCAGCAGCCAATCACCATTACAAGGGGGAAGGAGCAATCAGCCCCAGCATTTT. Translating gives CASSQSPLQGGRSNQPQHF.